The clone carrying this TCR beta chain was counted a single time. J lost 5 bases, V lost 5 bases, and 12 bases had no gene match. CDR1 is SGHNT and CDR2 is YENEEA in the germline V gene. This CDR3 comprises 17 residues. These data originate in a study of blood T cell repertoires in COVID-19. Turning to the study itself: PBMCs, B-cell-depleted T cells, or T cells provided the cDNA or gDNA that made up the material.

Authors' data handling: Researchers report that nucleated cell counts were estimated from reference gene primer amplification. The repertoire was sequenced with immunoSEQ multiplex PCR; TCRdb's copy has only in-frame clones and lacks some. For V, J and clone size, that table is used; D and trimming come from the DNA. The data hold 95,000 to 110,000 clones, with more than 70% observed a single time. The source of this sequence is a woman aged 55-69 years with acute or convalescent COVID-19. The sequenced material came from peripheral blood. V is TRBV11-3 and J is TRBJ2-1; 10 bases are a match to TRBD2. The CDR3 DNA follows: TGTGCCAGCAGCACCGTCTTACTAGCGGGACCCGACAATGAGCAGTTCTTC. As protein: CASSTVLLAGPDNEQFF.